The clone carrying this T cell receptor (beta chain) was recorded a few times. Its matching antigen is unknown. The data were obtained in a study of early T cells in non-severe SARS-CoV-2 infection. Study information: The study sequenced bulk RNA from unsorted whole blood, with chains unpaired.

Overall study results and limits: Sequences matched to VDJdb favored anti-spike CD8 responses, while private and CD4 specificities were missed.

The protocol attached unique molecular identifiers to individual cDNA molecules. TCRdb recomputed calls from the 5' RACE reads with MiXCR, one row per CDR3 protein. Among about 56,000 distinct CDR3 sequences, roughly 12% were seen once, and the ten largest hold about 3%. Looked up from germline, CDR1 is MNHEY and CDR2 is SVGAGI. The CDR3 is 14 amino acids. Trimming stripped 6 bases from V and 5 bases from J, with 13 bases between. The TCR sequence derives from an adult who was a healthcare worker with PCR-confirmed SARS-CoV-2 infection or an uninfected control (not recorded which). Sample: whole blood. This sequence joins TRBV6-5 and TRBJ2-2; D remains unclear. The CDR3: CASRIVSNTGELFF. The CDR3 DNA is TGTGCCAGCAGAATAGTTTCAAATACCGGGGAGCTGTTTTTT.